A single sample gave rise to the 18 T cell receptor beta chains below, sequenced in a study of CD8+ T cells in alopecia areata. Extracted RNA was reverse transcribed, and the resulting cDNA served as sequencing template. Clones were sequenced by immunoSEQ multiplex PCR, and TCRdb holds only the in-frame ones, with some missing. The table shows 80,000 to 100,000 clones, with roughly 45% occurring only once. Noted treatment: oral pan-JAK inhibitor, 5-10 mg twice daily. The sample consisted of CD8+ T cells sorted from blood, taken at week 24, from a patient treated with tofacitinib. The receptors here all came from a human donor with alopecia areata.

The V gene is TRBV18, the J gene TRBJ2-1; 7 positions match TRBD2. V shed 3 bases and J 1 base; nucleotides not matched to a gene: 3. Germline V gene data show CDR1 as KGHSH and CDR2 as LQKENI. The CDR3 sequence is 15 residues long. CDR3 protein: CASSPPRESYNEQFF. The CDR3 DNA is TGTGCCAGCTCACCGCCGCGGGAGTCCTACAATGAGCAGTTCTTC.

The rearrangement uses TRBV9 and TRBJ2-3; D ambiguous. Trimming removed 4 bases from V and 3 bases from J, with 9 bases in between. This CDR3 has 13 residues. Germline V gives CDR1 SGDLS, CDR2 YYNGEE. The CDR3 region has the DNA TGTGCCAGCAGCTCCCCAGTTACAGATACGCAGTATTTT. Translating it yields CASSSPVTDTQYF.

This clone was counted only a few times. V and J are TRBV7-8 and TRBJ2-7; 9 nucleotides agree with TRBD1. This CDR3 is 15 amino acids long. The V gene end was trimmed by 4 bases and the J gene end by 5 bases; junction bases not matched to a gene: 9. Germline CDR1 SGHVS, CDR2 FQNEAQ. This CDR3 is CASSSDPQGANEQYF. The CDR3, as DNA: TGTGCCAGCAGCTCGGACCCACAGGGGGCCAACGAGCAGTACTTC.

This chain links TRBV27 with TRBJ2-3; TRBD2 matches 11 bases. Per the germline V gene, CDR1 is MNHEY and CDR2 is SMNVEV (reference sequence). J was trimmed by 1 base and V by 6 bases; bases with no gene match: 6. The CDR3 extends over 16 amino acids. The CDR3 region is CASRQTSGRGTDTQYF. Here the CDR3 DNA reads TGTGCCAGCAGGCAAACTAGCGGGAGAGGCACAGATACGCAGTATTTT.

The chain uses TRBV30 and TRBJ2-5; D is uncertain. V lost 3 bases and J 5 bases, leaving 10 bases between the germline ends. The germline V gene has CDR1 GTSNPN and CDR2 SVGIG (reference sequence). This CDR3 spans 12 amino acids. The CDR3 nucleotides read TGTGCCTGGAGCCAAGGGTACGAGACCCAGTACTTC. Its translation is CAWSQGYETQYF.

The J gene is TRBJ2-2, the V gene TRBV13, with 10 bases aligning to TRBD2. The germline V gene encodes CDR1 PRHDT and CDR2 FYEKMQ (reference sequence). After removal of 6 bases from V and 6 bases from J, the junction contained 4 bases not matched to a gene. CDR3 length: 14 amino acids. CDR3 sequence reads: CASRAGGDAGELFF. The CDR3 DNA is TGTGCCAGCAGAGCGGGAGGGGACGCCGGGGAGCTGTTTTTT.

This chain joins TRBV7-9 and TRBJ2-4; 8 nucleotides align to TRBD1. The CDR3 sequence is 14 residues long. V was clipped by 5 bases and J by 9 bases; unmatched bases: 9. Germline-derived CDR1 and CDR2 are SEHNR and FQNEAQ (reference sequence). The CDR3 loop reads CASSHPTGVGIQYF. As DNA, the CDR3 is TGTGCCAGCAGCCACCCGACAGGGGTTGGCATTCAGTACTTC.

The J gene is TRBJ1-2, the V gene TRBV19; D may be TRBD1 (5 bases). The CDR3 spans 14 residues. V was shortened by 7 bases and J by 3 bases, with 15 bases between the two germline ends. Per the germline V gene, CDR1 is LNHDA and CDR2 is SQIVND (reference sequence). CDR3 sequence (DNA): TGTGCCAGTACCACGTCGGGGGGGGACTATGGCTACACCTTC. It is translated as CASTTSGGDYGYTF.

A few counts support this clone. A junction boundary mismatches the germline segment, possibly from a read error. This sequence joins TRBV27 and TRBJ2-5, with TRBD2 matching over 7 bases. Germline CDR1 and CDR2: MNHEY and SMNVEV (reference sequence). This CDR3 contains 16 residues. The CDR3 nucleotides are TGTGCCAGCAGCTCCCGACTAGCCTGGGGAAAAGACACCCAGTACTTC. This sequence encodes CASSSRLAWGKDTQYF.

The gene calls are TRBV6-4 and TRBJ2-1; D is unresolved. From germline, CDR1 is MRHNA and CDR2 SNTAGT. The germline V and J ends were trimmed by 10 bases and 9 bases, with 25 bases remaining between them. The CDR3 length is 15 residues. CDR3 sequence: CATSPTGPPWGEQFF. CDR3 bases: TGTGCCACCAGCCCCACGGGCCCGCCTTGGGGTGAGCAGTTCTTC.

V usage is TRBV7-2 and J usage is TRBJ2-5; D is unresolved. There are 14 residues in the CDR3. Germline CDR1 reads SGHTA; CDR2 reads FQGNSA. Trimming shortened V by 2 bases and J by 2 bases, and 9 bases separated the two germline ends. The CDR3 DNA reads TGTGCCAGCAGCTTATGGGCCAGTCAAGAGACCCAGTACTTC. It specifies CASSLWASQETQYF.

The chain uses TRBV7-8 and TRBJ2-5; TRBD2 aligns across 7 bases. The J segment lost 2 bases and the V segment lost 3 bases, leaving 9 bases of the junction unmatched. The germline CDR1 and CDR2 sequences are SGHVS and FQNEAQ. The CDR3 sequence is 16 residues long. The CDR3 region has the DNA TGTGCCAGCAGCTTCGGTTTTGGGACTACACAAGAGACCCAGTACTTC. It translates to CASSFGFGTTQETQYF.

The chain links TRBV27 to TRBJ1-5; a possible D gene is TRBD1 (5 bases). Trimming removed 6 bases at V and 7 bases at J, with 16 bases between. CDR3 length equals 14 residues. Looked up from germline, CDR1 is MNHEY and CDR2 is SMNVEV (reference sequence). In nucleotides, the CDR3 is TGTGCCAGCAGCTCGCGCGGGGACGGGCAGCCCCAGCATTTT. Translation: CASSSRGDGQPQHF.

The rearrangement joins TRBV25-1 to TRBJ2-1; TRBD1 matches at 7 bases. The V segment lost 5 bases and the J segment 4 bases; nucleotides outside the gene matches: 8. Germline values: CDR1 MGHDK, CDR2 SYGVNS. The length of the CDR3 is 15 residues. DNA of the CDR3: TGTGCCAGCAGTCTCGGACAGGCCGCGTACAATGAGCAGTTCTTC. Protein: CASSLGQAAYNEQFF.

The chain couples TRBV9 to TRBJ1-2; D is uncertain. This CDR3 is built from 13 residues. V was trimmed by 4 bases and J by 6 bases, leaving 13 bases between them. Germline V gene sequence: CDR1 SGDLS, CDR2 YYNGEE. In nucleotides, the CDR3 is TGTGCCAGCAGCCTCCTACTGGGTGATGGCTACACCTTC. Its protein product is CASSLLLGDGYTF.

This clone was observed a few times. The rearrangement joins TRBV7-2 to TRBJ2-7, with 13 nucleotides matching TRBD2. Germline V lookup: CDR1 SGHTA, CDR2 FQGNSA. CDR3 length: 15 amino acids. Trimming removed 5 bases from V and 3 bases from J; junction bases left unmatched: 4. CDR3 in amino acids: CASSPRTSGSYEQYF. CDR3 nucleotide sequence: TGTGCCAGCAGCCCACGGACTAGCGGGAGCTACGAGCAGTACTTC.

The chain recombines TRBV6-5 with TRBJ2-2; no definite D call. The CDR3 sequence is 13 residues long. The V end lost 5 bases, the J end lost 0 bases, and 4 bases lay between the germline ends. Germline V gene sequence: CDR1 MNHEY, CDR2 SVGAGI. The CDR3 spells CASSDANTGELFF. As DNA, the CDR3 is TGTGCCAGCAGTGACGCGAACACCGGGGAGCTGTTTTTT.

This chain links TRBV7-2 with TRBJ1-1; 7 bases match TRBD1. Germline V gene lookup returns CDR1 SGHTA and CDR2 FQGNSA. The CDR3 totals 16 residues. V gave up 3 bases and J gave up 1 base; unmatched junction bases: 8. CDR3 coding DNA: TGTGCCAGCAGCTTCCCATTGACAGGGCGGAACACTGAAGCTTTCTTT. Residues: CASSFPLTGRNTEAFF.